The rows below give T cell receptor beta chains drawn from one sample of a study of blood T cell repertoires in COVID-19. The assay was immunoSEQ multiplex PCR, and TCRdb's table has in-frame clones only and misses some. This table holds around 160,000 clones, 87% found once. Sequencing used PBMCs or T cells enriched from blood (not recorded which). Receptors were obtained from a woman aged 40-49 years who had been exposed to COVID-19. The CDR3 runs from the conserved cysteine through the conserved F or W. Each record gives: J gene, CDR3 length, V gene, CDR3 protein.

TRBJ2-1	16	TRBV18	CASSPPVRVSWNEQFF
TRBJ1-2	12	TRBV6-8	CASSYCSYGYTF
TRBJ1-2	14	TRBV19	CASSIMGGIDGYTF
TRBJ1-2	15	TRBV5-1	CASRTTGGNKGGYTF
TRBJ2-5	12	TRBV29-1	CSVDYGSEAQYF
TRBJ2-7	17	TRBV28	CASSYPAHAGGTYEQYF
TRBJ2-3	15	TRBV6-1	CASSEFRRGRDTQYF
TRBJ2-7	14	TRBV2	CASTGGERRDEQYF
TRBJ2-7	11	TRBV12-3/TRBV12-4	CASSLGRDPHF
TRBJ1-5	13	TRBV19	CASSGQRNQPQHF
TRBJ2-7	16	TRBV25-1	CASSPGGTLAGAEQYF
TRBJ2-7	14	TRBV19	CASSSGTGDYEQYF
TRBJ2-1	15	TRBV28	CASSLSAGTGIGQFF
TRBJ2-1	11	TRBV5-4	CASSFKNEQFF
TRBJ1-4	16	TRBV14	CASSQTKLGGNEKLFF
TRBJ1-2	14	TRBV9	CASSVAGGANGYTF
TRBJ1-1	17	TRBV11-2	CASSPLGHRAKNTEAFF
TRBJ1-1	15	TRBV15	CATSREAGLNTEAFF
TRBJ2-3	14	TRBV2	CASISRGLTDTQYF
TRBJ2-7	16	TRBV6-1	CASSEATGTGWYEQYF
TRBJ2-1	16	TRBV5-1	CASSSTGTGLYNEQFF
TRBJ2-7	15	TRBV27	CASSPRQGASYEQYF
TRBJ1-2	14	TRBV18	CASSPDWAAMGYTF
TRBJ1-1	16	TRBV5-1	CASSLALGQENTEAFF
TRBJ1-5	15	TRBV19	CASKGPDRQNQPQHF
TRBJ2-7	13	TRBV5-1	CASNSGLGNEQYF
TRBJ2-7	17	TRBV14	CASSQDRFLAGAHEQYF
TRBJ2-7	15	TRBV11-3	CASSLRLDSPYEQYF
TRBJ1-1	13	TRBV12-3/TRBV12-4	CASSLGSPGGAFF
TRBJ1-1	14	TRBV5-6	CASSAGQGRAEAFF
TRBJ2-7	15	TRBV6-5	CASGGSVAGGYEQYF